The clone carrying this T cell receptor beta chain came up a few times. This sample stems from a study of identical twins. CDR3 size: 18 residues. V lost 6 bases, J lost 5 bases, and 20 bases stayed unmatched. CDR1 and CDR2 (germline): SGHTS, YDEGEE. TCRdb re-called the 5' RACE reads through MiXCR, storing one row per CDR3 protein. In the table there are 1.5 million to 2 million distinct CDR3 sequences, roughly a third of which are singletons. The J gene is TRBJ2-1, the V gene TRBV5-8; 7 bases fit TRBD2. The clonotype was recovered from a newborn girl in good health. The sample was cord blood. The CDR3 sequence: CASTKLILAPLMNNEQFF. The DNA of the CDR3 is TGTGCCAGCACGAAATTAATACTAGCGCCCCTTATGAACAATGAGCAGTTCTTC.